This note documents a single TCR beta chain sequence. The antigen is undetermined. The source of the sample is a study of PD-1 blockade in classical Hodgkin lymphoma. CDR3 length: 14 amino acids. The ends were cut back, 3 bases at V and 2 bases at J, with 11 bases in the middle. Germline V gene sequence: CDR1 LNHDA, CDR2 SQIVND (reference sequence). Overall study results and limits: Newly diagnosed patients were reported to start with lower TCR diversity than healthy donors. The origin of the repertoire differences remains undefined, with disease activity or prior therapy as possible causes.

This sample's time point: newly diagnosed, previously untreated cHL patient sample. Purification of CD4+ T cells from thawed PBMCs was achieved by magnetic negative selection. Newly diagnosed, untreated classical Hodgkin lymphoma PBMCs provided comparison. Method: immunoSEQ multiplex PCR; TCRdb's copy keeps in-frame clones and lacks some. The table lists 18,000 or so clones, approximately 82% of them singletons. Sequencing was carried out using CD4+ T cells from blood. The rearrangement joins TRBV19 to TRBJ2-7; D gene ambiguous. The clonotype comes from a human donor with classical Hodgkin lymphoma. Here the CDR3 reads CASSIGPDPYEQYF. The CDR3 DNA sequence: TGTGCCAGTAGTATTGGACCCGACCCCTACGAGCAGTACTTC.